Following are 17 T cell receptor beta chains from one sample sequenced in a study of regulatory T cells in long-lasting Graves disease. As for time point: persistent/refractory GD, antithyroid drugs over 5 years with positive TRAb. The authors made the TCR library using RNA they extracted from PBMCs. Combining iRepertoire HTBI primers with Arm-PCR of CDR3 regions, the authors built TCR beta libraries. TCRdb passed the multiplex PCR reads through MiXCR, listing each CDR3 protein once. The sample holds 450,000 or so distinct CDR3 sequences; approximately 23% are singletons and the top ten take around 13%. The sequencing used peripheral blood mononuclear cells (PBMCs), collected when the disease was refractory, from a patient treated with antithyroid drugs. The receptors were sampled from a female donor with Graves disease.

This clonotype has ten or more counts. The rearrangement links TRBV10-3 to TRBJ2-7; the match to TRBD1 covers 8 bases. The CDR3 sequence is 14 residues long. Germline V CDR1 and CDR2: ENHRY, SYGVKD. V trimming: 6 bases; J trimming: 6 bases; junction bases outside the gene matches: 10. The CDR3 here is CAIRPPGQEREQYF. The CDR3 DNA reads TGTGCCATCAGACCTCCGGGACAGGAACGCGAGCAGTACTTC.

A few counts support this clonotype. CDR3 DNA: TGTGCCAGCAGCCCAAGCAGCCAAGAGACCCAGTACTTC. This translates into CASSPSSQETQYF. The chain couples TRBV7-9 to TRBJ2-5, with D uncertain. The V gene lost 5 bases and the J gene lost 1 base, with 8 bases spanning the gap. CDR1 and CDR2 (germline): SEHNR, FQNEAQ (reference sequence). The length of the CDR3 is 13 residues.

This clonotype was recorded many times. The gene calls are TRBV27 and TRBJ1-2; D not resolved. Germline lookup yields CDR1 MNHEY and CDR2 SMNVEV (reference sequence). Deletions cut 5 bases from V and 4 bases from J, with 17 bases between. This CDR3 is built from 15 residues. The CDR3 bases are TGTGCCAGCAGTCCCCGCCCCGGGTCGGGCTATGGCTACACCTTC. It codes for CASSPRPGSGYGYTF.

This clonotype was picked up a small number of times. The CDR3 region is CSARSEETQYF. In DNA form, the CDR3 reads TGCAGTGCTAGATCTGAAGAGACCCAGTACTTC. V is TRBV20-1 and J is TRBJ2-5; D remains ambiguous. The CDR3 is 11 amino acids. Germline CDR1 reads DFQATT; CDR2 reads SNEGSKA (reference sequence). Between the trimmed V and J ends, which lost 2 bases and 3 bases, there was a span of 4 bases.

This clonotype has a count of ten or more. V usage is TRBV6-1 and J usage is TRBJ2-7, with D perhaps matching TRBD1 (6 bases). Per the germline V gene, CDR1 is MNHNS and CDR2 is SASEGT. V lost 3 bases to trimming and J lost 3 bases, with 12 bases between them. This CDR3 has 14 amino acids. CDR3 sequence reads: CASSDGAGDYEQYF. The CDR3 DNA follows: TGTGCCAGCAGTGATGGGGCAGGGGACTACGAGCAGTACTTC.

The CDR3 DNA sequence: TGTGCCAGCAGCTTAGACCAGGGGAAGCGGCCAATAGCCAAAAACATTCAGTACTTC. This encodes CASSLDQGKRPIAKNIQYF. This chain links TRBV7-2 with TRBJ2-4; D might be TRBD1 (6 bases). This CDR3 is built from 19 residues. Germline CDR1 reads SGHTA; CDR2 reads FQGNSA. The V end lost 1 base, the J end lost 0 bases, and 19 bases lay between the germline ends.

The chain combines TRBV20-1 with TRBJ1-1, with D possibly being TRBD1 (5 bases). Germline lookup yields CDR1 DFQATT and CDR2 SNEGSKA (reference sequence). The germline V and J ends were trimmed by 0 bases and 1 base, with 12 bases remaining between them. CDR3 length: 15 residues. CDR3 nucleotides: TGCAGTGCTAGAGATCACAGCGGGGGGAACACTGAAGCTTTCTTT. Translating it yields CSARDHSGGNTEAFF.

The rearrangement joins TRBV5-1 to TRBJ1-5, with D uncertain. CDR1 and CDR2 from the germline V gene are SGHRS and YFSETQ. With 5 bases removed from V and 6 bases from J, the gap between germline ends came to 15 bases. There are 14 residues in the CDR3. CDR3 amino acids: CASSGGDPSQPQHF. The CDR3 DNA is TGCGCCAGCAGTGGTGGTGACCCCAGTCAGCCCCAGCATTTT.

In this sample, this clonotype turned up many times. This chain uses TRBV5-6 with TRBJ2-5; TRBD1 is a possible D gene (5 bases). Trimming cost V 3 bases and J 2 bases, with 8 bases left between them. Germline assignment: CDR1 SGHDT and CDR2 YYEEEE. CDR3 size: 13 residues. This CDR3 reads CASSSTVQETQYF. Written as DNA, the CDR3 is TGTGCCAGCAGCTCGACAGTACAAGAGACCCAGTACTTC. Drawing the rest from reference TRBV5-6 and TRBJ2-5, the complete variable domain is DAGVTQSPTHLIKTRGQQVTLRCSPKSGHDTVSWYQQALGQGPQFIFQYYEEEERQRGNFPDRFSGHQFPNYSSELNVNALLLGDSALYLCASSSTVQETQYFGPGTRLLVL.

This clonotype was counted a few times. The chain couples TRBV6-2 or TRBV6-3 to TRBJ2-1; D is unresolved. Germline V CDR1 and CDR2: MNHEY, SVGEGT. V was clipped by 0 bases and J by 1 base, with 7 bases between them. The CDR3 has 15 amino acids. The CDR3 DNA follows: TGTGCCAGCAGTTACTCCGCAGGATCCTACAATGAGCAGTTCTTC. It is translated as CASSYSAGSYNEQFF.

This clonotype was counted only a few times. The CDR3 loop is CASGYLVPAYEQYF. The CDR3 bases are TGTGCCAGCGGGTACCTTGTCCCGGCCTACGAGCAGTACTTC. V gene TRBV28 combines with J gene TRBJ2-7; unclear D gene. Per germline, CDR1 MDHEN and CDR2 SYDVKM. CDR3 length: 14 residues. V gave up 8 bases and J gave up 2 bases, with 16 bases separating them. Based on the CDR3 plus reference TRBV28 and TRBJ2-7, the full variable domain is DVKVTQSSRYLVKRTGEKVFLECVQDMDHENMFWYRQDPGLGLRLIYFSYDVKMKEKGDIPEGYSVSREKKERFSLILESASTNQTSMYLCASGYLVPAYEQYFGPGTRLTVT.

Ten or more counts support this clonotype. This chain joins TRBV7-2 and TRBJ2-2; 7 bases agree with TRBD2. With 4 bases clipped from V and 6 bases from J, the junction kept 8 bases outside the gene matches. This CDR3 spans 15 amino acids. Germline CDR1 is SGHTA and CDR2 is FQGNSA. CDR3 sequence (DNA): TGTGCCAGCAGCTGGGGTCGACTAGCTGCCGGGGAGCTGTTTTTT. This translates into CASSWGRLAAGELFF.

V gene TRBV19 combines with J gene TRBJ2-7; D is possibly TRBD1 (6 bases). Germline CDR1 and CDR2: LNHDA and SQIVND (reference sequence). CDR3 size: 15 residues. V lost 6 bases, J lost 0 bases, and 15 bases lay in between. The CDR3 reads CASRPQGLNSYEQYF. In DNA, the CDR3 is TGTGCCAGTAGACCACAGGGCCTGAACTCCTACGAGCAGTACTTC.

The V and J genes are TRBV5-5 and TRBJ2-7; D remains unclear. Germline lookup yields CDR1 SGHKS and CDR2 YYEKEE (reference sequence). With 0 bases removed from V and 1 base from J, the gap between germline ends came to 8 bases. The CDR3 has 14 residues. The CDR3 sequence is CASSLDIPSYEQYF. CDR3 DNA: TGTGCCAGCAGCTTGGACATACCTTCCTACGAGCAGTACTTC.

Only a few counts were recorded for this clonotype. The genes are TRBV7-9 and TRBJ2-6; 7 positions match TRBD1. The CDR3 length is 19 residues. The germline gives CDR1 SEHNR, CDR2 FQNEAQ (reference sequence). The V segment lost 5 bases and the J segment 2 bases; nucleotides outside the gene matches: 15. This chain's CDR3 is CASSLGQAFVNAGANVLTF. CDR3 bases: TGTGCCAGCAGCCTCGGACAGGCCTTCGTAAATGCTGGGGCCAACGTCCTGACTTTC.

The chain employs TRBV18 and TRBJ1-1, with TRBD1 matching 9 bases. Trimming at V came to 6 bases and at J to 8 bases, leaving 7 bases not matched to a gene. The germline V gene encodes CDR1 KGHSH and CDR2 LQKENI. This CDR3 contains 13 residues. Here the CDR3 reads CASSRGQGGEAFF. In nucleotides, the CDR3 is TGTGCCAGCTCCCGGGGACAGGGCGGCGAAGCTTTCTTT.

This clonotype was counted ten times or more. The chain links TRBV28 to TRBJ1-2, with 7 positions matching TRBD1. The CDR3 consists of 15 residues. From germline, CDR1 is MDHEN and CDR2 SYDVKM. The V segment lost 6 bases and the J segment 4 bases; nucleotides outside the gene matches: 11. DNA of the CDR3: TGTGCCAGCAGCACCGGCGGACAGGACCCCTATGGCTACACCTTC. It specifies CASSTGGQDPYGYTF.